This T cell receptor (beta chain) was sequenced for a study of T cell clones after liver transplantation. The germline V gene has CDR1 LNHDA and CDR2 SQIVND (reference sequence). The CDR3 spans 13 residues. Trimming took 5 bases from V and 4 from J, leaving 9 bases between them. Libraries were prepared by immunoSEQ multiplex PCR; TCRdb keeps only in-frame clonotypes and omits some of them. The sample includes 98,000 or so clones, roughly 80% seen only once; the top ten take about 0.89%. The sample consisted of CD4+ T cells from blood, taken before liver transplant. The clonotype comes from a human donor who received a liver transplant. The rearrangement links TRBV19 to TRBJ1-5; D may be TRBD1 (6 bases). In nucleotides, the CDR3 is TGTGCCAGTAGTCGGGACACTAATCAGCCCCAGCATTTT. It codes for CASSRDTNQPQHF. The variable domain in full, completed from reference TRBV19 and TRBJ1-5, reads DGGITQSPKYLFRKEGQNVTLSCEQNLNHDAMYWYRQDPGQGLRLIYYSQIVNDFQKGDIAEGYSVSREKKESFPLTVTSAQKNPTAFYLCASSRDTNQPQHFGDGTRLSIL.